This T cell receptor (beta chain) appears in the sequencing data of a study of T cell repertoires in cytomegalovirus infection. Background on the study: Public TCR beta signature analysis indicated the presence of both CMV infection and matching HLA type. Findings of the study overall: In two of eight donors, the top clonotype was HLA-C-restricted CMV-specific. People with CMV and the relevant HLA were identified by cumulative public TCR beta family frequency.

Each CDR3 protein is one row after TCRdb ran MiXCR on the reads. Seen here are some 400,000 distinct CDR3 sequences, around 18% observed once, and the top ten hold approximately 8%. This clonotype occurred a few times. Its antigen remains unknown. The V and J ends lost 6 bases and 2 bases respectively, with 13 bases between them. The CDR3 has 14 amino acids. The sample consisted of PBMCs. V is TRBV12-3 or TRBV12-4 and J is TRBJ1-1; D is undetermined. This receptor was identified in a human donor in good health (CMV status not recorded). Some clones in this sample may be carry-over from other donors' samples. CDR3 bases: TGTGCCAGCAGCCCGCACCGATTAAACACTGAAGCTTTCTTT. Translation: CASSPHRLNTEAFF.